Listed here is a single T cell receptor (beta chain). This receptor's antigen is unknown. Within one base of it there is no much larger clone, and no base qualities were kept. This sample was included in a study of shared clonotypes between healthy human individuals (dated by TCRdb to the early 2020s). Looking at the study overall: The cohort comprised two women and a few men aged 18 to 49 years. Per donor, leukapheresis produced somewhere between about 0.94 and 9 billion PBMCs. Per donor, three plates each were used for CD4 naive and CD4 memory, two for CD8 naive, and one for CD8 memory. To estimate repertoire size and how much clonotype sharing occurs between individuals, the study deeply sequenced the blood TCR repertoires of a handful of healthy adults. Libraries were prepared and TCR repertoires were sequenced by different laboratories using diverse techniques, in order to increase sequencing depth and limit assay-specific biases. Points the paper makes about the study in general: Compared with non-shared clonotypes, the clonotypes found in all four sorted-subset donors had higher generation probabilities. Naive subsets generally had larger estimated clonotype richness than memory subsets. Incomplete sequencing was indicated by rarefaction of sorted-subset datasets, despite the large sequencing depth. Based on pairwise subsampling, the degree of clonotype sharing among donors was expected to be affected by sequencing depth. Because the study included a small number of donors, the genetic and exposure-history diversity represented was limited. Sampling was restricted to blood, and TCR repertoires in tissues likely differ from the TCR repertoires found in blood. Across four donors, 4.5% to 6.5% of naive CD4, 3% to 3.5% of naive CD8, about 2.3% of memory CD4, and about 0.44% of memory CD8 clonotypes were shared.

Using the deep immunoSEQ assay, TCR CDR3 regions were amplified from genomic DNA by multiplex PCR. Genomic DNA extracted from each cell subset was distributed evenly over all wells of several immunoSEQ 96-well plates, and each plate served as one replicate. For sorted subsets, about 220 ng of genomic DNA, equivalent to some 30,000 T cell genomes, went into each replicate PCR. The purified libraries were quantified using a Qubit 3.0 fluorometer, sized with a Bioanalyzer 2100, and then quantified again using the KAPA Library Quantification kit. Each immunoSEQ 96-well plate was sequenced on its own single-read 150-cycle Illumina NextSeq 550 flow cell. The study's processing was this. Because the immunoSEQ output held only junctional sequences and lacked quality scores, the filtering could not match the filtering applied to full-length reads. To assign V/J genes and CDR3, sequences were annotated against IMGT germline references using PyIR, a Python wrapper for IgBLAST v1.9. Reads were removed for weak V/J assignments (E-value above 1e-6), missing CDR3, stop codons, out-of-frame junctions, or ambiguous translated residues. V3J clonotypes were defined as sequences sharing an identical inferred V gene, J gene, and CDR3 amino acid sequence. The percentage overlap between two repertoires was calculated by dividing the number of shared unique clonotypes by the size of the smaller repertoire. Three approaches were used to assess repertoire richness: RTK rarefaction, the Chao1 estimator, and Recon v2.1 estimates of unobserved clonotypes. For all TCRbeta clonotypes obtained by the gDNA method from several donors, generation probabilities were computed with OLGA. TCRdb took over this immuneACCESS table, retaining in-frame rearrangements with V and J assigned. Such tables are incomplete; in checked studies, under half of the missing clones stem from an unresolved V gene, and the remainder is unexplained. The DNA gave D and trimming, while V, J and clone size come from that table. Recorded for this sample are under 1,100,000 clones; about 75% of them occurred a single time. The ten largest account for roughly 1.4% of the sample.

For this chain, trimming is 5 bases at the V end and 7 bases at the J end, and the number of junction bases without a gene match is 8. The CDR3 runs 13 amino acids, cysteine and phenylalanine included. Only the CDR3 DNA stays, 39 bases, in frame from base 1. CDR1 WNHNN and CDR2 SYGVQD were looked up in the germline V gene (reference sequence). The donors were healthy, HIV-negative adults with no recently reported acute infections or vaccinations. Every donor was a Caucasian adult residing in Nashville, Tennessee, USA. CD4+ T cells were enriched through magnetic negative selection, after which naive cells were positively selected on CD45RA and the remaining negative fraction served as the memory subset. After blood collection by leukapheresis, PBMCs were isolated using Ficoll-Histopaque density gradient centrifugation and then cryopreserved in the vapor phase of liquid nitrogen. Analytical flow cytometry was used to check the purity and quantity of every magnetically sorted T cell population. Genomic DNA was isolated from every sorted fraction and measured by UV absorbance on a Nanodrop 2000c.

Sequenced material: memory CD4+ T cells sorted from blood. The cell subset or site label of this sample denotes: CD45RA-negative fraction. The sequence was obtained from a man between 18 and 35 years old in good health. This receptor chain uses TRBV10-1 and TRBJ2-7; TRBD2 lines up with 7 middle nucleotides. The sequence in DNA is TGCGCCAGCAGTCACCGGACTAGTACGGAGCAGTACTTC. The resulting protein is CASSHRTSTEQYF.